The source of this T cell receptor beta chain is a study of T-cell reconstitution after alpha-beta-depleted transplantation in children. Study outcomes and limitations: At the one-year point after transplant, T-cell counts and TCRbeta diversity were found to come mostly from T cells that had been newly produced.

The TCRbeta library incorporated unique molecular identifiers. In TCRdb, the PCR reads were re-called with MiXCR into one record per CDR3 protein. This sample has about 100,000 distinct CDR3 sequences; 5% to 6% occur once, and the top ten carry 5.5% to 7%. V lost 3 bases, J lost 4 bases, and 14 bases lay in between. The CDR3 has 14 residues. Per the germline V gene, CDR1 is DFQATT and CDR2 is SNEGSKA (reference sequence). The sample holds many counts of this clonotype. Its antigen is not known. The sequencing here drew on PBMCs, mostly from graft donor cells, taken 60 days after TCRalphabeta/CD19-depleted stem cell transplant. The chain employs TRBV20-1 and TRBJ2-3; possibly TRBD1 for D (6 bases). The sequence was collected from a female patient aged 2-15 years who had a stem cell transplant for Fanconi anemia, so the T cells may come from the graft donor. CDR3 nucleotide sequence: TGCAGTGCTAGTTTGGGATCAGGGGCAGATACGCAGTATTTT. Its translation: CSASLGSGADTQYF.